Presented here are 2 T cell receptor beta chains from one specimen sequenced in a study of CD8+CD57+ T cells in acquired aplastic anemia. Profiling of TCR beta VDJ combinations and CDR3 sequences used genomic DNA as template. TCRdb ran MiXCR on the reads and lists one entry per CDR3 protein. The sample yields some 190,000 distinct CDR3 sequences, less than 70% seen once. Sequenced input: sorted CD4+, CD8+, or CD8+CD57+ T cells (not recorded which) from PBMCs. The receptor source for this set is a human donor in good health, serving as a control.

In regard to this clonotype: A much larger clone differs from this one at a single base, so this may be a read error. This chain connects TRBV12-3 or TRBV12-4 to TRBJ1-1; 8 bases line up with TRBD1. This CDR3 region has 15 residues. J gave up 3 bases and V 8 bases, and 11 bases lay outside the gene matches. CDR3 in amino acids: CASGPRQGIHTEAFF. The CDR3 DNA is TGTGCCAGCGGTCCAAGACAGGGGATCCACACTGAAGCTTTCTTT.

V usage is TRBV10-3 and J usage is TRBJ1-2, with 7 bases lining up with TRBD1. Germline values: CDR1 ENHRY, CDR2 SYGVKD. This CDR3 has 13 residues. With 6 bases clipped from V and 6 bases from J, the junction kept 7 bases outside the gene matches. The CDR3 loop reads CAIRSGQIDGYTF. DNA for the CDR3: TGTGCCATCAGATCGGGACAGATTGATGGCTACACCTTC.